The 17 T cell receptor beta chains in this list originate from one sample, sequenced in a study of cytomegalovirus exposure and HLA in healthy donors. With 60 Vbeta and 13 Jbeta primers, the PCR was carried out. Using immunoSEQ multiplex PCR, the repertoire was profiled, and TCRdb retains in-frame clones only, with some absent. The sample yields about 190,000 clones, 12% seen once. What was sequenced was PBMCs. The receptors shown here come from a man in his forties or fifties in good health and CMV-seropositive.

There are a few counts of this clone. This chain links TRBV6-1 with TRBJ2-3; D remains ambiguous. Germline loops: CDR1 MNHNS, CDR2 SASEGT. The V end was cut by 2 bases, the J end by 1 base, with 10 bases between. The CDR3 is made up of 15 amino acids. As DNA, the CDR3 is TGTGCCAGCAGTGAACGTGGAGTAGGCACAGATACGCAGTATTTT. It is translated as CASSERGVGTDTQYF.

In its sample, this clone was seen a few times. V is TRBV4-3 and J is TRBJ1-5; unclear D gene. The CDR3 consists of 13 residues. Germline values: CDR1 LGHNA, CDR2 YSLEER. Trimming removed 4 bases from V and 8 bases from J, with 12 bases in between. CDR3 in DNA: TGCGCCAGCAGCCCCCTCGGGAAAGAGCCCCAGCATTTT. Its protein product is CASSPLGKEPQHF.

The J gene is TRBJ1-1, the V gene TRBV6-5; D is unresolved. This CDR3 contains 13 residues. The V end was cut by 11 bases, the J end by 1 base, with 14 bases between. Germline V lookup: CDR1 MNHEY, CDR2 SVGAGI. CDR3 in DNA: TGTGCCGCGCGGGGAAAAGGGAACACTGAAGCTTTCTTT. Its protein product is CAARGKGNTEAFF.

This clone was picked up a small number of times. The chain carries TRBV5-1 and TRBJ2-7, with 8 positions matching TRBD1. Per germline, CDR1 SGHRS and CDR2 YFSETQ. V was clipped by 8 bases and J by 0 bases; unmatched bases: 7. The CDR3 has 14 residues. CDR3 residues: CASKLTGASYEQYF. The CDR3 bases are TGCGCCAGTAAACTGACAGGGGCCTCCTACGAGCAGTACTTC. Filled out from reference TRBV5-1 and TRBJ2-7, the complete variable domain reads KAGVTQTPRYLIKTRGQQVTLSCSPISGHRSVSWYQQTPGQGLQFLFEYFSETQRNKGNFPGRFSGRQFSNSRSEMNVSTLELGDSALYLCASKLTGASYEQYFGPGTRLTVT.

This clone was seen a handful of times. This chain links TRBV7-9 with TRBJ1-4, with TRBD1 identical over 7 bases. With V trimmed by 5 bases and J by 4 bases, 10 bases remained unmatched. Looked up from germline, CDR1 is SEHNR and CDR2 is FQNEAQ (reference sequence). The CDR3 runs 16 residues. In DNA form, the CDR3 reads TGTGCCAGCAGCCCGGTGGCGGGACAGAGTAATGAAAAACTGTTTTTT. Translation gives CASSPVAGQSNEKLFF.

Concerning this clone: A junction end diverges from the germline sequence, so it may reflect a read error. The J gene is TRBJ2-3, the V gene TRBV5-1; maybe TRBD1 (6 bases). The CDR3 runs to 15 residues. Germline-derived CDR1 and CDR2 are SGHRS and YFSETQ. The CDR3 protein is CASSLWQGLVDTQYF. The CDR3 nucleotides are TGCGCCAGCAGCTTGTGGCAGGGGCTTGTGGATACGCAGTACTTT.

This chain links TRBV28 with TRBJ2-7, with TRBD1 matching over 7 bases. Germline CDR1 MDHEN, CDR2 SYDVKM. The CDR3 extends over 14 amino acids. J was trimmed by 5 bases and V by 5 bases; bases with no gene match: 9. The CDR3 loop reads CASSPPTGVHEQYV. The DNA of the CDR3 is TGTGCCAGCAGTCCCCCTACAGGGGTCCACGAGCAGTACGTC.

The rearrangement links TRBV28 to TRBJ2-5, with a weak D call TRBD1 (6 bases). This CDR3 spans 17 amino acids. Per the germline V gene, CDR1 is MDHEN and CDR2 is SYDVKM. V was pared by 2 bases and J by 1 base, with 17 bases between. In DNA form, the CDR3 reads TGTGCCAGCAGTTTAGCCCTTGGACAGAATTCCCAAGAGACCCAGTACTTC. It specifies CASSLALGQNSQETQYF. Full variable domain (rest looked up from reference TRBV28 and TRBJ2-5): DVKVTQSSRYLVKRTGEKVFLECVQDMDHENMFWYRQDPGLGLRLIYFSYDVKMKEKGDIPEGYSVSREKKERFSLILESASTNQTSMYLCASSLALGQNSQETQYFGPGTRLLVL.

The J gene is TRBJ2-3, the V gene TRBV5-4, with 8 bases lining up with TRBD1. This CDR3 has 15 amino acids. Germline values: CDR1 SGHNT, CDR2 YYREEE (reference sequence). V lost 3 bases and J lost 4; bases outside the gene matches: 7. CDR3 in amino acids: CASSYSDREADTQYF. DNA of the CDR3: TGTGCCAGCAGCTACTCGGACAGGGAAGCAGATACGCAGTATTTT.

The V and J genes are TRBV28 and TRBJ1-6, with D possibly being TRBD1 (5 bases). V was shortened by 11 bases and J by 7 bases, with 15 bases between the two germline ends. Per the germline V gene, CDR1 is MDHEN and CDR2 is SYDVKM. CDR3 size: 13 residues. CDR3 DNA sequence: TGTGCCGCCGGGGGAAGGGGAAATTCACCCCTCCACTTT. Translated: CAAGGRGNSPLHF.

A few counts support this clone. V is TRBV7-9 and J is TRBJ1-2, with 8 nucleotides matching TRBD1. Per the germline V gene, CDR1 is SEHNR and CDR2 is FQNEAQ (reference sequence). The V gene end was trimmed by 5 bases and the J gene end by 4 bases; junction bases not matched to a gene: 3. The CDR3 is made up of 13 amino acids. The CDR3 DNA follows: TGTGCCAGCAGCCTAACAGGGGGCTATGGCTACACCTTC. It translates to CASSLTGGYGYTF.

The J gene is TRBJ2-5, the V gene TRBV14; 8 bases fit TRBD2. Germline values: CDR1 SGHDN, CDR2 FVKESK. This CDR3 contains 17 residues. Trimming cost V 1 base and J 2 bases; bases outside gene matches: 9. CDR3 in DNA: TGTGCCAGCAGCCAAGGTTCAAGCGGGGGAGTACAAGAGACCCAGTACTTC. Protein product: CASSQGSSGGVQETQYF. Full variable domain (rest looked up from reference TRBV14 and TRBJ2-5): EAGVTQFPSHSVIEKGQTVTLRCDPISGHDNLYWYRRVMGKEIKFLLHFVKESKQDESGMPNNRFLAERTGGTYSTLKVQPAELEDSGVYFCASSQGSSGGVQETQYFGPGTRLLVL.

The gene calls are TRBV5-4 and TRBJ2-1; 8 bases line up with TRBD2. Germline loops: CDR1 SGHNT, CDR2 YYREEE (reference sequence). Trimming removed 0 bases from V and 9 bases from J; junction bases left unmatched: 5. This CDR3 is 14 amino acids long. Written as DNA, the CDR3 is TGTGCCAGCAGCTTGGGGGGGACTAGAATTGAGCAGTTCTTC. Translation gives CASSLGGTRIEQFF. Supplemented by reference TRBV5-4 and TRBJ2-1, the full variable domain reads ETGVTQSPTHLIKTRGQQVTLRCSSQSGHNTVSWYQQALGQGPQFIFQYYREEENGRGNFPPRFSGLQFPNYSSELNVNALELDDSALYLCASSLGGTRIEQFFGPGTRLTVL.

This clone was seen only a few times. The V gene is TRBV13, the J gene TRBJ2-1; the D gene is possibly TRBD2 (5 bases). With 1 base removed from V and 7 bases from J, the gap between germline ends came to 14 bases. This CDR3 is 15 amino acids long. Germline V gives CDR1 PRHDT, CDR2 FYEKMQ (reference sequence). This CDR3 reads CASSLDDGVGNEQFF. CDR3 coding DNA: TGTGCCAGCAGCTTAGATGACGGGGTTGGTAATGAGCAGTTCTTC.

The genes are TRBV4-2 and TRBJ2-7; TRBD2 agrees at 9 bases. CDR3 size: 19 residues. Unmatched junction bases numbered 16, after V lost 4 bases and J lost 0 bases. Per the germline V gene, CDR1 is LGHNA and CDR2 is YNFKEQ. The CDR3 nucleotides are TGTGCCAGCAGCCGCGACGACTCTAATAGCGGGGGCCACTCCTACGAGCAGTACTTC. Translation gives CASSRDDSNSGGHSYEQYF.

Only a few counts were recorded for this clone. The V call is TRBV7-9, the J call TRBJ2-5; 8 bases are a match to TRBD2. V trimming: 7 bases; J trimming: 1 base; junction bases outside the gene matches: 5. The CDR3 is made up of 14 amino acids. The V gene's germline CDR1 is SEHNR and CDR2 FQNEAQ (reference sequence). DNA of the CDR3: TGTGCCAGCATTTCAGGACTAGCCCAAGAGACCCAGTACTTC. It encodes CASISGLAQETQYF.

This clone has more than one count but fewer than ten. This chain links TRBV5-1 with TRBJ2-5; 7 positions agree with TRBD1. CDR1 SGHRS and CDR2 YFSETQ come from the germline V gene. With V trimmed by 7 bases and J by 2 bases, 8 bases remained unmatched. This CDR3 contains 14 residues. CDR3 DNA sequence: TGCGCCAGCGCACAGGGACAGCTTCAAGAGACCCAGTACTTC. Residues: CASAQGQLQETQYF.